This T cell receptor (beta chain) was sequenced during a study of blood T cell repertoires in COVID-19. Generated by immunoSEQ multiplex PCR, the TCRdb table keeps only in-frame clones and is missing some. The sample lists fewer than 400,000 clones, roughly 88% seen once, with 5% in the top ten. The length of the CDR3 is 14 residues. The V and J ends lost 6 bases and 4 bases, in that order; junction bases with no gene match: 0. Germline assignment: CDR1 MDHEN and CDR2 SYDVKM. The receptor's source is a man aged 30-40 years who had recovered from COVID-19. The chain uses TRBV28 and TRBJ2-2; 12 nucleotides align to TRBD2. The sample comprised PBMCs or T cells enriched from blood (not recorded which). The CDR3 coding sequence is TGTGCCAGCAGACTAGCGGGGGGCACCGGGGAGCTGTTTTTT. It is translated as CASRLAGGTGELFF.